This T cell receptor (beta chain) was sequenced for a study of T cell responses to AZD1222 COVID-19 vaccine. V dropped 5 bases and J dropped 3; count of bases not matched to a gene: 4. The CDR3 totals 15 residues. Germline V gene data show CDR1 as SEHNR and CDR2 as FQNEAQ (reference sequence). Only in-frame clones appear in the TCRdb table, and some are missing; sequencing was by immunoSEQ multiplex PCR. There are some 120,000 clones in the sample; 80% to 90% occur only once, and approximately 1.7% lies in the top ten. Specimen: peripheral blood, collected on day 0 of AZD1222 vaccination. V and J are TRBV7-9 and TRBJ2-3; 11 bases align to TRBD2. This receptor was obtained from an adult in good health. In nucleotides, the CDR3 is TGTGCCAGCAGCCAACTAGCGGGAGAAACAGATACGCAGTATTTT. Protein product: CASSQLAGETDTQYF.